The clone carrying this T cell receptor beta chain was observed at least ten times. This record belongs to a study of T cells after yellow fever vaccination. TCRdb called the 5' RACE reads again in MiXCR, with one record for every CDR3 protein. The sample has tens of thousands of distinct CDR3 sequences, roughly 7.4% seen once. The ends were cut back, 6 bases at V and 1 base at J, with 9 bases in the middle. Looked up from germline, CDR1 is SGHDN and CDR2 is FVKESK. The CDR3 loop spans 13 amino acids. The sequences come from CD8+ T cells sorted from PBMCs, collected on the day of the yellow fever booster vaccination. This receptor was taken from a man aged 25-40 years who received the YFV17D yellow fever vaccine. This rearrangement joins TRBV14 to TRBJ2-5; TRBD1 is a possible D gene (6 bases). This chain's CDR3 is CASSRTAQETQYF. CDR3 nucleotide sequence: TGTGCCAGCAGTCGGACAGCCCAAGAGACCCAGTACTTC.